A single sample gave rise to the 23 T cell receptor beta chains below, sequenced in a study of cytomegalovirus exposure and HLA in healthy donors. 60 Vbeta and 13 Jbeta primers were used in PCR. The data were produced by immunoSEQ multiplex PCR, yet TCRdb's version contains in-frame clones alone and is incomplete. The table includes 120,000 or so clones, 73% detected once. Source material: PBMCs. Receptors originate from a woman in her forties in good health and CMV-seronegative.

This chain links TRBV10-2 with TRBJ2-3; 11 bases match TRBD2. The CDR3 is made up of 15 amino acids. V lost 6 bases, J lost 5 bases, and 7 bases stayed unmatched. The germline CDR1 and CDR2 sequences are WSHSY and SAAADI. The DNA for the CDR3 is TGCGCCAGCAGGGATAGCGGGGGGGCCGGAGATACGCAGTATTTT. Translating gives CASRDSGGAGDTQYF.

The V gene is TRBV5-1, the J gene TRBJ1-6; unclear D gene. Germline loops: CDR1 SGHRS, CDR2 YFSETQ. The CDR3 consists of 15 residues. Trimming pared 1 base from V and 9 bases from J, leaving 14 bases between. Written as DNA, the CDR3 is TGCGCCAGCAGCTTGAATCCAGAGGCTAGTTCACCCCTCCACTTT. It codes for CASSLNPEASSPLHF. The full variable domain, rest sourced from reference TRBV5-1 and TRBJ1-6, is KAGVTQTPRYLIKTRGQQVTLSCSPISGHRSVSWYQQTPGQGLQFLFEYFSETQRNKGNFPGRFSGRQFSNSRSEMNVSTLELGDSALYLCASSLNPEASSPLHFGNGTRLTVT.

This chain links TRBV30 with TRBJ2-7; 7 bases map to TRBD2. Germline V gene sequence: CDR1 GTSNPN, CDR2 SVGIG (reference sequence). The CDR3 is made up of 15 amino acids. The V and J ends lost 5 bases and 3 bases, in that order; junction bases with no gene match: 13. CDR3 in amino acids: CAWGLAGGGVYEQYF. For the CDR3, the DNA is TGTGCCTGGGGCTTAGCGGGCGGAGGAGTCTACGAGCAGTACTTC.

The CDR3 coding sequence is TGTGCCAGCAGTTTCACGGGTTATAGCAATCAGCCCCAGCATTTT. Translation: CASSFTGYSNQPQHF. The rearrangement uses TRBV28 and TRBJ1-5; D is unresolved. This CDR3 comprises 15 residues. V lost 3 bases and J 0 bases, leaving 9 bases between the germline ends. From germline, CDR1 is MDHEN and CDR2 SYDVKM.

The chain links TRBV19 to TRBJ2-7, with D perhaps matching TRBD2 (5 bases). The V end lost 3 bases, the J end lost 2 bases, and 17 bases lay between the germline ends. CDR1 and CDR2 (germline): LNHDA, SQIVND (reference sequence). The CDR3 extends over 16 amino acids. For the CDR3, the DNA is TGTGCCAGTAGTATTTCGGGGTCGGGCGTGGCCTACGAGCAGTACTTC. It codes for CASSISGSGVAYEQYF.

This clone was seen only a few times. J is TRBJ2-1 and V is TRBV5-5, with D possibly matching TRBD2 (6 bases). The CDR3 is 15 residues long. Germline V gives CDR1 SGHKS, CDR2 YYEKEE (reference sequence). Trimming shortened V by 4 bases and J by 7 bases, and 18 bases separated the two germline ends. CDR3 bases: TGTGCCAGCAGCCGGGGGTCCACCGAGATGAATGAGCAGTTCTTC. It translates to CASSRGSTEMNEQFF.

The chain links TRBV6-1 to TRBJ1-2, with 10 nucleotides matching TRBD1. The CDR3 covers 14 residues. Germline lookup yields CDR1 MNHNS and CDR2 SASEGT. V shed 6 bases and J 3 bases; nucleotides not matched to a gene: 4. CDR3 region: CASRGQGEYYGYTF. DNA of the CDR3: TGTGCCAGCAGAGGACAGGGGGAGTACTATGGCTACACCTTC.

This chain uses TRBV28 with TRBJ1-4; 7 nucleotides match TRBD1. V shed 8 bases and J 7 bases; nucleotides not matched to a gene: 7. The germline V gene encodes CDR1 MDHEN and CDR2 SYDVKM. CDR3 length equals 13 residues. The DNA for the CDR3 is TGTGCCAGCCGACAGGGTTTAGCTGAAAAACTGTTTTTT. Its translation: CASRQGLAEKLFF.

CDR3 DNA sequence: TGTGCCAGCTGGAGGGGGCGGGCCTACGAGCAGTACTTC. Its translation is CASWRGRAYEQYF. The V and J genes are TRBV6-5 and TRBJ2-7, with D possibly being TRBD1 (7 bases). Trimming shortened V by 8 bases and J by 2 bases, and 13 bases separated the two germline ends. CDR1 and CDR2 from the germline V gene are MNHEY and SVGAGI. The CDR3 runs to 13 residues.

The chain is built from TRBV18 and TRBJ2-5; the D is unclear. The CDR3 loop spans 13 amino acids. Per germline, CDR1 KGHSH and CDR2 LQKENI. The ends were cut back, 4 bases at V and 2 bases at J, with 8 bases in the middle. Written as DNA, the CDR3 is TGTGCCAGCTCACTAAATACACAAGAGACCCAGTACTTC. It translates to CASSLNTQETQYF. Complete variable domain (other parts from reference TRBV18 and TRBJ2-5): NAGVMQNPRHLVRRRGQEARLRCSPMKGHSHVYWYRQLPEEGLKFMVYLQKENIIDESGMPKERFSAEFPKEGPSILRIQQVVRGDSAAYFCASSLNTQETQYFGPGTRLLVL.

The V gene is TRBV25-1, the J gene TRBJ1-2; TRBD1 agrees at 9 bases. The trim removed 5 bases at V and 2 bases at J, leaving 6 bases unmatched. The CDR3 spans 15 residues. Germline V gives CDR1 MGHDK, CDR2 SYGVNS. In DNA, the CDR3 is TGTGCCAGCAGTTTGTCCGGGACAGGGAACTATGGCTACACCTTC. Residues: CASSLSGTGNYGYTF.

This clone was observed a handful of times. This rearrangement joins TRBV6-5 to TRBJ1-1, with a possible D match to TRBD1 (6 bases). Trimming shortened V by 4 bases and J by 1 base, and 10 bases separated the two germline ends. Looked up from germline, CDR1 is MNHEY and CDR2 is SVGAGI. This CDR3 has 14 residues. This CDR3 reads CASSFQGKNTEAFF. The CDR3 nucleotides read TGTGCCAGCAGTTTCCAGGGGAAGAACACTGAAGCTTTCTTT.

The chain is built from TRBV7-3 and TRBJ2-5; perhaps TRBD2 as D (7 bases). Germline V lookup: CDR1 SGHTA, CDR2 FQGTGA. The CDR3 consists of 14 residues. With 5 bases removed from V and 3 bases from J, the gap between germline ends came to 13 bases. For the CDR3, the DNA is TGTGCCAGCAGCCCCGGGGGGCAGAAAGAGACCCAGTACTTC. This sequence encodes CASSPGGQKETQYF.

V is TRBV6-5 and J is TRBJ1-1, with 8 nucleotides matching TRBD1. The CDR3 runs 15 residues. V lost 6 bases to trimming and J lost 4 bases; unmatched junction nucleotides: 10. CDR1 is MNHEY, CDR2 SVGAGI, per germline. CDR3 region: CASSLGQGITTEAFF. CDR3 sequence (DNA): TGTGCCAGCAGCCTCGGACAGGGTATAACCACTGAAGCTTTCTTT.

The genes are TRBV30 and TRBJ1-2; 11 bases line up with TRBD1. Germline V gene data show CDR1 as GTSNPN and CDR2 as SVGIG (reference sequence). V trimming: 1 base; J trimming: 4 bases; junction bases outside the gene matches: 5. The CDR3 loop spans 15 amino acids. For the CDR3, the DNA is TGTGCCTGGAGTGCTACCGGGACAGGGGGCTATGGCTACACCTTC. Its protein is CAWSATGTGGYGYTF.

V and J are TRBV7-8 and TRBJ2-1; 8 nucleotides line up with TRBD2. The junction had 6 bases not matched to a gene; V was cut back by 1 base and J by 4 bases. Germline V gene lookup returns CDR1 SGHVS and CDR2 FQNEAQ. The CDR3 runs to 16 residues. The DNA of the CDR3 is TGTGCCAGCAGCTTAGATGCAGCGGGGGCATACAATGAGCAGTTCTTC. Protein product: CASSLDAAGAYNEQFF.

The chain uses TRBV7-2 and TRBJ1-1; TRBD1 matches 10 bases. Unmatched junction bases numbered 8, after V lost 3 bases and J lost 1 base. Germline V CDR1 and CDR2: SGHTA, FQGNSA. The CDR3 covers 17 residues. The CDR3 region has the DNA TGTGCCAGCAGCTTTGTGGGGACAGGGGCGGGGAACACTGAAGCTTTCTTT. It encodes CASSFVGTGAGNTEAFF.

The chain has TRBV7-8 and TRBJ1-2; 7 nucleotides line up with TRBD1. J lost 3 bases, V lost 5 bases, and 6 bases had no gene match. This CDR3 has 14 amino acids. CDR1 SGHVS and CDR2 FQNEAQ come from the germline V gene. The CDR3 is CASSRDSADYGYTF. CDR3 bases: TGTGCCAGCAGCCGGGACAGTGCCGACTATGGCTACACCTTC.

The CDR3 spells CASSLGQGHTEAFF. DNA of the CDR3: TGTGCCAGCAGCTTAGGGCAGGGGCACACTGAAGCTTTCTTT. The V and J genes are TRBV11-1 and TRBJ1-1; possible D gene TRBD1, 6 bases. This CDR3 contains 14 residues. CDR1 SGHAT and CDR2 FQDESV come from the germline V gene (reference sequence). The V end was cut by 1 base, the J end by 3 bases, with 9 bases between.

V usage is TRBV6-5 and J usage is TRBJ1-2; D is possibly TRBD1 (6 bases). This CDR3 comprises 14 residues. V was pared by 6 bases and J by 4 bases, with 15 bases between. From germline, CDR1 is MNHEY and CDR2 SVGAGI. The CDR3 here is CASRLLAGVYGYTF. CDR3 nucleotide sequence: TGTGCCAGCAGACTTCTAGCAGGGGTCTATGGCTACACCTTC.

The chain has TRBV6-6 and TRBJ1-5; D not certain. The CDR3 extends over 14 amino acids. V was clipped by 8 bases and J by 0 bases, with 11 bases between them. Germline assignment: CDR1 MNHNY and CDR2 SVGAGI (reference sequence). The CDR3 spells CASQELYSNQPQHF. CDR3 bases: TGTGCCAGCCAAGAGCTTTATAGCAATCAGCCCCAGCATTTT.

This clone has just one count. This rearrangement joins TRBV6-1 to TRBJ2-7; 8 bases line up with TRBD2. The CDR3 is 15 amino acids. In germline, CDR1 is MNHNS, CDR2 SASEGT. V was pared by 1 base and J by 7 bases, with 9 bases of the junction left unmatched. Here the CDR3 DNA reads TGTGCCAGCAGTGAAGTGAGCGGGAGAGTGGGAGAGCAGTACTTC. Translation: CASSEVSGRVGEQYF.

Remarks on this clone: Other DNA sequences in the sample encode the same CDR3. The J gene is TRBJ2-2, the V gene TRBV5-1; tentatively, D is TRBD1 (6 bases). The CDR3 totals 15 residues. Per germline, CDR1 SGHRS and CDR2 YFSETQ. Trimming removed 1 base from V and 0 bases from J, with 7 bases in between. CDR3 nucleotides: TGCGCCAGCAGCTTGAACAGGGCGAACACCGGGGAGCTGTTTTTT. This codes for CASSLNRANTGELFF.